This TCR beta chain was captured in a study of blood T cells in healthy people across ages. This clonotype was counted a few times. For the second PCR, which ran for roughly 6 to 11 cycles, a sample-barcoded 5' primer and a J-beta primer mix were used. Via MiXCR, TCRdb re-called the 5' RACE reads, giving one row per CDR3 protein. The sample has some 1.4 million distinct CDR3 sequences, approximately 38% seen once. Germline CDR1 reads KGHSH; CDR2 reads LQKENI. The CDR3 spans 19 residues. The TCR was taken from a woman aged 18-35 years in good health. What was sequenced was blood. The rearrangement uses TRBV18 and TRBJ2-7, with TRBD2 identical over 12 bases. The DNA end favors TRBJ2-5, so the J call may be wrong. CDR3: CASSPRGPGTSGLEETQYF. In DNA form, the CDR3 reads TGTGCCAGCTCACCAAGAGGCCCCGGGACTAGCGGGCTTGAAGAGACCCAGTACTTC.